This T cell receptor beta chain was sequenced in a study of blood T cell repertoires in COVID-19. Across the whole study: Sites in the United States, Italy and Spain provided acute and convalescent COVID-19 samples. T cells, B-cell-depleted T cells, or PBMCs supplied cDNA or gDNA.

J lost 3 bases, V lost 1 base, and 9 bases had no gene match. Germline V lookup: CDR1 MNHNS, CDR2 SASEGT. CDR3 length equals 16 residues. This clone has more than one count but fewer than ten. Original methodology: Quantification of nucleated cells was approximated via reference gene primer amplification. Repertoires were generated with immunoSEQ multiplex PCR, while TCRdb's copy carries only in-frame clones and drops some. V, J and clone size reflect that table, while D and trimming were determined from the DNA. The data contain under 150,000 clones, more than 65% of them seen just once; the ten biggest clones take up under 15%.

This chain uses TRBV6-1 with TRBJ2-7; 7 bases align to TRBD1. The TCR comes from a man older than 75 with acute or convalescent COVID-19. The sequenced sample was peripheral blood. The CDR3 here is CASSEEEGAGGYEQYF. DNA for the CDR3: TGTGCCAGCAGTGAAGAGGAAGGGGCAGGGGGCTACGAGCAGTACTTC.